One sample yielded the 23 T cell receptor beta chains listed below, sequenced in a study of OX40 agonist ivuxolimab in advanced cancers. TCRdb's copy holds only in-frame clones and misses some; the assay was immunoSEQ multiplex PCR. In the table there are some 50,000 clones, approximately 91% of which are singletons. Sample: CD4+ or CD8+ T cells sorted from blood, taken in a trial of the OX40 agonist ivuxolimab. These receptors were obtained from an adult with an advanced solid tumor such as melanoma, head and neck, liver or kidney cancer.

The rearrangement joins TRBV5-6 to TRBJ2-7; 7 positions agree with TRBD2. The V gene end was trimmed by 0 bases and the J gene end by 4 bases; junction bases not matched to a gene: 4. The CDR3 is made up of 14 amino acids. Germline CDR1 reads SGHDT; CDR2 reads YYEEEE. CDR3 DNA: TGTGCCAGCAGCTTGGGGCTAGCGGAGTACGAGCAGTACTTC. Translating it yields CASSLGLAEYEQYF.

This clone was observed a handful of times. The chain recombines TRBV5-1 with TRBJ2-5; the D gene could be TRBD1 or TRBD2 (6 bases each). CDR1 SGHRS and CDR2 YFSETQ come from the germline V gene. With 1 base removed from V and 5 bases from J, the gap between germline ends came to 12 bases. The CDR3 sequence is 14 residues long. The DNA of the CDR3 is TGCGCCAGCAGCTTGTCGGGGGCTCGGGAGACCCAGTACTTC. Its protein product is CASSLSGARETQYF.

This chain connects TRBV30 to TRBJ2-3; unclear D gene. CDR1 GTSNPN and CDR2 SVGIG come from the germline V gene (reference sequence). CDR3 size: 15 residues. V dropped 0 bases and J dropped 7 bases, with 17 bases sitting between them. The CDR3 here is CAWSVAEQVRNTQYF. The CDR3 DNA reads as TGTGCCTGGAGTGTAGCCGAGCAGGTGCGGAATACGCAGTATTTT.

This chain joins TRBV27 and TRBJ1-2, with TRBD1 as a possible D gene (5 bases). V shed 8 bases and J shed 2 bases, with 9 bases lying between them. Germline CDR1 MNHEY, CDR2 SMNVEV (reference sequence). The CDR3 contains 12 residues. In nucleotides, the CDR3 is TGTGCCAGCGGCTGGGGCAACTATGGCTACACCTTC. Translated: CASGWGNYGYTF.

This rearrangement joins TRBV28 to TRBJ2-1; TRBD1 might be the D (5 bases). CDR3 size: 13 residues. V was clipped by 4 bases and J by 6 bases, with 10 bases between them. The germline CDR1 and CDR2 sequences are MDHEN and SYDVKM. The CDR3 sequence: CASSSQAANEQFF. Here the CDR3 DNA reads TGTGCCAGCAGTTCACAGGCTGCCAATGAGCAGTTCTTC.

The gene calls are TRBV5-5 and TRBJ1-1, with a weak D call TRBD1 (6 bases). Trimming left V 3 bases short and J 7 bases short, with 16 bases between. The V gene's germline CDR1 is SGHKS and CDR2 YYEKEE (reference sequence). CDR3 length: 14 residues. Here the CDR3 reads CASSSTGTTGEAFF. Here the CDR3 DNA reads TGTGCCAGCAGCTCCACAGGGACAACAGGTGAAGCTTTCTTT.

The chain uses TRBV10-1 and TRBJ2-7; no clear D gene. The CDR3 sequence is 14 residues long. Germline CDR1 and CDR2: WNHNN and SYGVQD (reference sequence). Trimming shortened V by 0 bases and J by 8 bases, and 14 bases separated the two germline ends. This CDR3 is CASSESADPTKQYF. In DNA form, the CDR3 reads TGCGCCAGCAGTGAGTCGGCAGACCCTACGAAGCAGTACTTC.

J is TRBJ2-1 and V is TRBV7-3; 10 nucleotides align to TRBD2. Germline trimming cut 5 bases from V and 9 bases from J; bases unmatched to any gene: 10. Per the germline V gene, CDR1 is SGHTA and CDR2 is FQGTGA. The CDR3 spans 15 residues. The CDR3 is CASSRTGTSVGEQFF. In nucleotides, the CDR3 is TGTGCCAGCAGCAGAACCGGGACTAGCGTGGGTGAGCAGTTCTTC.

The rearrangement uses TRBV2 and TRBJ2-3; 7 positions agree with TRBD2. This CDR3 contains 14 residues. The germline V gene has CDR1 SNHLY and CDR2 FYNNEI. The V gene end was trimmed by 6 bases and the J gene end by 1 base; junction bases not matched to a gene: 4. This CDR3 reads CASRFAGGTDTQYF. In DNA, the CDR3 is TGTGCCAGCAGATTCGCGGGGGGCACAGATACGCAGTATTTT.

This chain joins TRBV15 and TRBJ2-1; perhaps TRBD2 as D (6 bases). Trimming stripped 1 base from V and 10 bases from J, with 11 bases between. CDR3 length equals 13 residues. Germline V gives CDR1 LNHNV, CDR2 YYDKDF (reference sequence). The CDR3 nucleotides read TGTGCCACCAGCAGAGGGAACCTAGCGGAGCAGTTCTTC. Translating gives CATSRGNLAEQFF.

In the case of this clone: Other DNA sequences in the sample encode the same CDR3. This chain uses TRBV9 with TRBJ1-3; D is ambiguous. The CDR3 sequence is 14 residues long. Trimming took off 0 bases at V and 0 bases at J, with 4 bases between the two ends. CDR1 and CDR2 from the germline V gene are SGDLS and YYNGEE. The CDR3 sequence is CASSVAVSGNTIYF. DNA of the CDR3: TGTGCCAGCAGCGTAGCAGTCTCTGGAAACACCATATATTTT.

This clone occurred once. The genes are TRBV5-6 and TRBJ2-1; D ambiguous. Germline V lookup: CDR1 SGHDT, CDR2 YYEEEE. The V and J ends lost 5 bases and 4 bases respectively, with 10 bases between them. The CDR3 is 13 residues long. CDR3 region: CASRMTGYNEQFF. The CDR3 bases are TGTGCCAGCAGGATGACTGGGTACAATGAGCAGTTCTTC.

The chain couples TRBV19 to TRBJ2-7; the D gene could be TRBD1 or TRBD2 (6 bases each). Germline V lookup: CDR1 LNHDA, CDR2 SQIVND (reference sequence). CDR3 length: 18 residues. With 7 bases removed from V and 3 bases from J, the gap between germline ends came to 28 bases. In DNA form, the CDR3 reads TGTGCCAGTACCGTCCCCCCGTTACGGGGGCGTTTGTGCTACGAGCAGTACTTC. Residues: CASTVPPLRGRLCYEQYF.

CDR3 residues: CASSSTTGQHLFGYTF. CDR3 DNA: TGTGCCAGCAGTTCAACCACGGGACAGCATTTGTTTGGCTACACCTTC. V is TRBV27 and J is TRBJ1-2; 7 bases fit TRBD1. This CDR3 region has 16 residues. V dropped 4 bases and J dropped 7; count of bases not matched to a gene: 15. Germline V CDR1 and CDR2: MNHEY, SMNVEV (reference sequence).

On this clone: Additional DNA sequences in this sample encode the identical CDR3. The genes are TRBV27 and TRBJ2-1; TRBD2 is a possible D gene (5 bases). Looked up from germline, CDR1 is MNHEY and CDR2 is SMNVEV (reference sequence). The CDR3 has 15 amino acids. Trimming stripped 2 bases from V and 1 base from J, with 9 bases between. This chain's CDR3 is CASSLGGLSYNEQFF. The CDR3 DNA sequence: TGTGCCAGCAGTTTAGGCGGGTTGTCCTACAATGAGCAGTTCTTC.

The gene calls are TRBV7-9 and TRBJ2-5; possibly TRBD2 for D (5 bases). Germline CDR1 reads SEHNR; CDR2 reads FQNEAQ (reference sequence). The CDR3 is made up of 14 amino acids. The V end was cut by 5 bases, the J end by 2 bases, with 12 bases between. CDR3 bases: TGTGCCAGCAGCATCTCGATAGCGCAAGAGACCCAGTACTTC. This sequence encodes CASSISIAQETQYF.

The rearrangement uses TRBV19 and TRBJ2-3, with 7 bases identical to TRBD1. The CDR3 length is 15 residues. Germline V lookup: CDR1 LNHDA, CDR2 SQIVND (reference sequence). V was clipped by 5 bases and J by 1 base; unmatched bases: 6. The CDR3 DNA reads TGTGCCAGTAGTGCCCGGACAGGCGGCACAGATACGCAGTATTTT. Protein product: CASSARTGGTDTQYF.

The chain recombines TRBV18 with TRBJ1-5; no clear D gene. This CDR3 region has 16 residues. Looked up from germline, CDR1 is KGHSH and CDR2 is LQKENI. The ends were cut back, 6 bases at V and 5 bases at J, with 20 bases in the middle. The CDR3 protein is CASSKERAGRDQPQHF. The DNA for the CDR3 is TGTGCCAGCTCGAAGGAGAGGGCAGGAAGGGATCAGCCCCAGCATTTT.

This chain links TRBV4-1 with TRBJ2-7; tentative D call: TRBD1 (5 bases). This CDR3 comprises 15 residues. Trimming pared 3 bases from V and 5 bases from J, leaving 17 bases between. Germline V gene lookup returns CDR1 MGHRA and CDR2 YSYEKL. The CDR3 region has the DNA TGCGCCAGCAGCCAGACCCCCGCAGGGTCAGACGAGCAGTACTTC. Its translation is CASSQTPAGSDEQYF.

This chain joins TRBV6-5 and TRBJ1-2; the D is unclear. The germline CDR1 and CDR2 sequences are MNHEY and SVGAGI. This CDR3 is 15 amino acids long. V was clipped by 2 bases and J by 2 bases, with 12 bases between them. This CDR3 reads CASSYVRGSNYGYTF. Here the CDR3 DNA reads TGTGCCAGCAGTTACGTCCGGGGTTCGAACTATGGCTACACCTTC.

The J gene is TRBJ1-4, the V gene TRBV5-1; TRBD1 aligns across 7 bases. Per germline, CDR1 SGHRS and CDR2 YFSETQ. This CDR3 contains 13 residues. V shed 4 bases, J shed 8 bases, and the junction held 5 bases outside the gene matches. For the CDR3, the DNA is TGCGCCAGCAGCCCGGGACAGCACGAAAAACTGTTTTTT. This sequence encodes CASSPGQHEKLFF.

This CDR3 reads CSASSTDTQYF. CDR3 bases: TGCAGTGCTAGCAGCACAGATACGCAGTATTTT. V is TRBV20-1 and J is TRBJ2-3; D remains unclear. V lost 3 bases and J 0 bases, leaving 1 base between the germline ends. Germline V gene sequence: CDR1 DFQATT, CDR2 SNEGSKA (reference sequence). The CDR3 is 11 residues long.

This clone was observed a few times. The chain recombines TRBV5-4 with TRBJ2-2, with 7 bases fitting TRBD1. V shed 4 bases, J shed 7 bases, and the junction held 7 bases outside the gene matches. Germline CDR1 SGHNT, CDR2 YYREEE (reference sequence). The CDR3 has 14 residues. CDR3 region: CASSTPTGIGELFF. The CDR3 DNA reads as TGTGCCAGCAGCACTCCGACAGGGATCGGGGAGCTGTTTTTT.